The 29 T cell receptor beta chains presented below share a single source sample, sequenced in a study of T cells after posttransplantation cyclophosphamide. The assay was immunoSEQ multiplex PCR, and TCRdb's table has in-frame clones only and misses some. Here the sample spans tens of thousands of clones, about 93% being singletons. Sequencing was done on a sample of PBMCs. Receptors originate from a woman aged 25 to 39 in good health and a related stem cell transplant donor.

This rearrangement joins TRBV5-1 to TRBJ1-1; no reliable D call. CDR1 and CDR2 (germline): SGHRS, YFSETQ. The CDR3 extends over 15 amino acids. Trimming took off 4 bases at V and 0 bases at J, with 13 bases between the two ends. In nucleotides, the CDR3 is TGCGCCAGCAGCCCACTGACGAGCATGAACACTGAAGCTTTCTTT. Protein product: CASSPLTSMNTEAFF.

This clone was observed once. This chain links TRBV5-1 with TRBJ1-1, with TRBD1 matching over 7 bases. This CDR3 has 14 residues. J gave up 4 bases and V 3 bases, and 6 bases lay outside the gene matches. From germline, CDR1 is SGHRS and CDR2 YFSETQ. In DNA form, the CDR3 reads TGCGCCAGCAGCTCGGGGACAGAAGGCACTGAAGCTTTCTTT. It is translated as CASSSGTEGTEAFF.

The chain uses TRBV5-1 and TRBJ1-2; 7 positions agree with TRBD1. This CDR3 comprises 17 residues. V dropped 0 bases and J dropped 0; count of bases not matched to a gene: 8. Germline values: CDR1 SGHRS, CDR2 YFSETQ. CDR3 loop: CASSLVGRGFSNYGYTF. The CDR3 DNA reads TGCGCCAGCAGCTTGGTCGGCAGGGGGTTCTCTAACTATGGCTACACCTTC. The complete variable domain, with remaining parts taken from reference TRBV5-1 and TRBJ1-2, reads KAGVTQTPRYLIKTRGQQVTLSCSPISGHRSVSWYQQTPGQGLQFLFEYFSETQRNKGNFPGRFSGRQFSNSRSEMNVSTLELGDSALYLCASSLVGRGFSNYGYTFGSGTRLTVV.

In its sample, this clone was seen a few times. The V call is TRBV11-1, the J call TRBJ2-5, with no clear D. V lost 6 bases and J 4 bases, leaving 9 bases between the germline ends. This CDR3 spans 12 amino acids. Per germline, CDR1 SGHAT and CDR2 FQDESV (reference sequence). CDR3: CASRGQLETQYF. The CDR3 bases are TGTGCCAGCAGAGGCCAGTTAGAGACCCAGTACTTC.

Note on this clone: The junction and the germline gene differ at one end; a read error may be behind it. V is TRBV11-2 and J is TRBJ1-5, with no clear D. The CDR3 length is 15 residues. Looked up from germline, CDR1 is SGHAT and CDR2 is FQNNGV. The CDR3: CASSLGIGLNQSQHF. The CDR3 DNA is TGTGCCAGCAGCTTAGGTATAGGCCTCAATCAGTCCCAGCATTTT.

This clone has only a few counts. This chain connects TRBV7-9 to TRBJ2-7; no clear D gene. Trimming took 5 bases from V and 2 from J, leaving 16 bases between them. CDR1 and CDR2 (germline): SEHNR, FQNEAQ (reference sequence). This CDR3 region has 15 residues. CDR3 DNA sequence: TGTGCCAGCAGCCCGTCCTCGGGCCGGACCTACGAGCAGTACTTC. Protein: CASSPSSGRTYEQYF.

The chain couples TRBV4-1 to TRBJ2-7, with a possible D match to TRBD1 (6 bases). This CDR3 region has 16 residues. The ends were cut back, 0 bases at V and 2 bases at J, with 14 bases in the middle. CDR1 and CDR2 from the germline V gene are MGHRA and YSYEKL. The CDR3 is CASSQEPLNRAYEQYF. CDR3 DNA: TGCGCCAGCAGCCAAGAACCGCTCAACAGGGCCTACGAGCAGTACTTC.

The V call is TRBV13, the J call TRBJ2-6; tentatively, D is TRBD1 (5 bases). CDR3 size: 15 residues. V was cut by 7 bases and J by 2 bases, with 12 bases left in between. CDR1 and CDR2 from the germline V gene are PRHDT and FYEKMQ (reference sequence). CDR3 loop: CASTTDRAGANVLTF. The CDR3 coding sequence is TGTGCCAGCACCACCGACAGAGCTGGGGCCAACGTCCTGACTTTC.

The chain combines TRBV4-3 with TRBJ2-1; weak D call: TRBD1 (5 bases). The CDR3 length is 16 residues. Trimming left V 0 bases short and J 0 bases short, with 9 bases between. Germline lookup yields CDR1 LGHNA and CDR2 YSLEER. The CDR3 sequence is CASSQDRQSSYNEQFF. DNA of the CDR3: TGCGCCAGCAGCCAAGATAGACAGAGCTCCTACAATGAGCAGTTCTTC.

CDR3: CASSMTGGNEQYF. The CDR3 DNA reads as TGTGCCAGTAGTATGACAGGGGGCAACGAGCAGTACTTC. The rearrangement links TRBV19 to TRBJ2-7, with 10 bases lining up with TRBD1. The CDR3 loop spans 13 amino acids. CDR1 is LNHDA, CDR2 SQIVND, per germline (reference sequence). V gave up 3 bases and J gave up 5 bases; unmatched junction bases: 1.

The chain combines TRBV10-2 with TRBJ1-2; 7 nucleotides align to TRBD1. V trimming: 11 bases; J trimming: 4 bases; junction bases outside the gene matches: 4. The germline V gene encodes CDR1 WSHSY and CDR2 SAAADI. There are 11 residues in the CDR3. CDR3 amino acids: CAGGGLYGYTF. DNA of the CDR3: TGCGCCGGAGGGGGCCTCTATGGCTACACCTTC.

The rearrangement joins TRBV6-1 to TRBJ1-4; D remains ambiguous. This CDR3 region has 13 residues. The V gene's germline CDR1 is MNHNS and CDR2 SASEGT. V shed 8 bases and J shed 8 bases, with 15 bases lying between them. The CDR3 sequence: CASFLRGEEKLFF. Here the CDR3 DNA reads TGTGCCAGCTTTTTACGGGGTGAAGAAAAACTGTTTTTT.

V and J are TRBV10-3 and TRBJ1-2; no clear D. Germline CDR1 and CDR2: ENHRY and SYGVKD. This CDR3 is built from 15 residues. Trimming cost V 0 bases and J 3 bases, with 11 bases left between them. CDR3 DNA: TGTGCCATCAGTGAGTCGGGTGCGAACGACTATGGCTACACCTTC. Protein: CAISESGANDYGYTF.

The rearrangement joins TRBV5-8 to TRBJ2-3; a possible D gene is TRBD1 (5 bases). This CDR3 is built from 17 residues. Per the germline V gene, CDR1 is SGHTS and CDR2 is YDEGEE. Trimming took 5 bases from V and 0 from J, leaving 19 bases between them. The CDR3: CASRGLHGQGSTDTQYF. In DNA form, the CDR3 reads TGTGCCAGCAGGGGGCTGCATGGACAAGGAAGCACAGATACGCAGTATTTT.

The chain carries TRBV14 and TRBJ1-6; D is undetermined. Germline loops: CDR1 SGHDN, CDR2 FVKESK. The CDR3 covers 15 residues. Trimming left V 1 base short and J 7 bases short, with 11 bases between. CDR3 protein: CASSQGKGWNSPLHF. CDR3 DNA: TGTGCCAGCAGCCAAGGCAAGGGCTGGAATTCACCCCTCCACTTT.

The chain links TRBV18 to TRBJ1-1; D is ambiguous. There are 16 residues in the CDR3. V lost 4 bases, J lost 1 base, and 16 bases lay in between. Germline CDR1 KGHSH, CDR2 LQKENI. The CDR3 loop is CASSLLNTVPNTEAFF. CDR3 DNA: TGTGCCAGCTCACTCCTAAACACGGTGCCGAACACTGAAGCTTTCTTT.

This chain links TRBV30 with TRBJ1-2; D remains unclear. The germline gives CDR1 GTSNPN, CDR2 SVGIG (reference sequence). Trimming removed 1 base from V and 1 base from J, with 7 bases in between. This CDR3 is built from 13 residues. The CDR3 coding sequence is TGTGCCTGGAGTGCCAGCTTTAACTATGGCTACACCTTC. Translated, it gives CAWSASFNYGYTF.

The rearrangement uses TRBV5-3 and TRBJ1-1, with TRBD1 matching 7 bases. TRBV5-3 falls under the ORF class, with uncertain function. This CDR3 has 18 amino acids. V trimming: 3 bases; J trimming: 3 bases; junction bases outside the gene matches: 17. The CDR3 sequence: CARSYPDRSGGSDTEAFF. CDR3 sequence (DNA): TGTGCCAGAAGCTACCCGGACAGGAGCGGGGGGTCGGACACTGAAGCTTTCTTT.

The rearrangement uses TRBV7-6 and TRBJ2-5; tentatively, D is TRBD2 (6 bases). The CDR3 is made up of 14 amino acids. V lost 5 bases and J lost 1, with 11 bases in between. CDR1 and CDR2 from the germline V gene are SGHVS and FNYEAQ. CDR3 amino acids: CASSAGTFQETQYF. The CDR3 DNA sequence: TGTGCCAGCAGCGCCGGGACTTTCCAAGAGACCCAGTACTTC. Complete variable domain (other parts from reference TRBV7-6 and TRBJ2-5): GAGVSQSPRYKVTKRGQDVALRCDPISGHVSLYWYRQALGQGPEFLTYFNYEAQQDKSGLPNDRFSAERPEGSISTLTIQRTEQRDSAMYRCASSAGTFQETQYFGPGTRLLVL.

The chain has TRBV5-3 and TRBJ1-1, with 8 bases lining up with TRBD1. TRBV5-3 is given ORF status, its function remaining uncertain. This CDR3 region has 15 residues. Germline trimming cut 1 base from V and 1 base from J; bases unmatched to any gene: 3. The CDR3 DNA reads TGTGCCAGAAGCTTGACAGGGGGAAGGAACACTGAAGCTTTCTTT. Its protein product is CARSLTGGRNTEAFF.

V and J are TRBV6-5 and TRBJ2-5; a weak D match, TRBD1 (6 bases). This CDR3 region has 13 residues. V was pared by 4 bases and J by 13 bases, with 19 bases between. Germline CDR1 reads MNHEY; CDR2 reads SVGAGI. CDR3 protein: CASSSRWTEPGYF. CDR3 DNA sequence: TGTGCCAGCAGTTCCCGGTGGACAGAGCCAGGGTACTTC.

The rearrangement uses TRBV28 and TRBJ1-1; no definite D call. The ends were cut back, 7 bases at V and 11 bases at J, with 17 bases in the middle. The germline gives CDR1 MDHEN, CDR2 SYDVKM. This CDR3 region has 12 residues. The CDR3 sequence is CASTDRSTKAFF. The CDR3 DNA reads as TGTGCCAGCACCGACCGTTCTACAAAGGCTTTCTTT.

Remarks on this clone: Other DNA sequences in this sample translate to the same CDR3. The chain joins TRBV7-9 to TRBJ2-3; TRBD2 matches at 10 bases. The germline V gene encodes CDR1 SEHNR and CDR2 FQNEAQ (reference sequence). CDR3 length: 15 amino acids. The J segment lost 6 bases and the V segment lost 9 bases, leaving 12 bases of the junction unmatched. The chain's CDR3 is CASSLAGANTDTQYF. The CDR3, as DNA: TGTGCCAGTAGCCTAGCGGGGGCCAACACGGATACGCAGTATTTT.

This clone was seen only once. This chain links TRBV29-1 with TRBJ1-3; D not resolved. CDR3 length: 13 residues. V was pared by 7 bases and J by 0 bases, with 10 bases between. Germline V gene lookup returns CDR1 SQVTM and CDR2 ANQGSEA. CDR3 residues: CSARLPSGNTIYF. CDR3 nucleotides: TGCAGCGCCCGCCTCCCCTCTGGAAACACCATATATTTT.

The rearrangement links TRBV6-1 to TRBJ1-1; D gene uncertain. CDR1 MNHNS and CDR2 SASEGT come from the germline V gene. V was pared by 2 bases and J by 1 base, with 5 bases between. The CDR3 is 13 amino acids. The CDR3 loop reads CASSETENTEAFF. CDR3 coding DNA: TGTGCCAGCAGTGAAACAGAGAACACTGAAGCTTTCTTT.

The chain uses TRBV18 and TRBJ1-1, with D maybe TRBD1 (5 bases). Trimming cost V 3 bases and J 0 bases, with 17 bases left between them. CDR3 length: 17 residues. The germline V gene encodes CDR1 KGHSH and CDR2 LQKENI. This CDR3 is CASSPSGHTLMNTEAFF. DNA of the CDR3: TGTGCCAGCTCACCGAGTGGACACACCCTAATGAACACTGAAGCTTTCTTT. The whole variable domain, remainder taken from reference TRBV18 and TRBJ1-1, is NAGVMQNPRHLVRRRGQEARLRCSPMKGHSHVYWYRQLPEEGLKFMVYLQKENIIDESGMPKERFSAEFPKEGPSILRIQQVVRGDSAAYFCASSPSGHTLMNTEAFFGQGTRLTVV.

The J gene is TRBJ1-5, the V gene TRBV15; no definite D call. CDR1 and CDR2 from the germline V gene are LNHNV and YYDKDF (reference sequence). Trimming removed 4 bases at V and 3 bases at J, with 13 bases between. CDR3 length equals 15 residues. The CDR3 DNA sequence: TGTGCCACCAGCACGACCGGGCAGGCCAATCAGCCCCAGCATTTT. Protein product: CATSTTGQANQPQHF.

This clone was counted only a few times. The chain uses TRBV4-2 and TRBJ2-2; D is perhaps TRBD1 or TRBD2 (5 bases each). Germline V gene lookup returns CDR1 LGHNA and CDR2 YNFKEQ. The V end lost 4 bases, the J end lost 4 bases, and 19 bases lay between the germline ends. This CDR3 is 17 amino acids long. CDR3 sequence (DNA): TGTGCCAGCAGCCCAGCAGGGCCAACAGAGGGCACCGGGGAGCTGTTTTTT. It specifies CASSPAGPTEGTGELFF.

The gene calls are TRBV5-1 and TRBJ1-1, with 7 bases lining up with TRBD1. The V gene's germline CDR1 is SGHRS and CDR2 YFSETQ. V gave up 4 bases and J gave up 5 bases; unmatched junction bases: 5. This CDR3 comprises 13 residues. CDR3 nucleotides: TGCGCCAGCAGCGTGACAGGGCGAACTGAAGCTTTCTTT. This sequence encodes CASSVTGRTEAFF.